This entry is about one TCR beta chain. Its antigen is unknown. The data are from a study of T cell responses to AZD1222 COVID-19 vaccine. Assay: immunoSEQ multiplex PCR; the TCRdb copy retains only in-frame clones and omits some. This table has 150,000 or so clones, 92% appearing once. Study-wide results and limits: Donors were mostly white British, more females; clonal diversity possibly underestimated.

Deletions cut 3 bases from V and 3 bases from J, with 8 bases between. This CDR3 comprises 13 residues. CDR1 is LNHDA, CDR2 SQIVND, per germline (reference sequence). The sequence was collected from an adult in good health. The chain has TRBV19 and TRBJ1-2, with D tentatively TRBD1 (5 bases). Sequencing was performed on peripheral blood, taken on day 0 of AZD1222 vaccination. CDR3 residues: CASSIAQDYGYTF. The CDR3 DNA is TGTGCCAGTAGTATCGCACAGGACTATGGCTACACCTTC.